A selection of T cell receptor beta chains follows, all from one sample in a study of T cell responses to AZD1222 COVID-19 vaccine. Libraries were prepared by immunoSEQ multiplex PCR; TCRdb keeps only in-frame clonotypes and omits some of them. The sample has about 130,000 clones, roughly 88% seen once. The sequencing used peripheral blood, collected on day 0 of AZD1222 vaccination. The receptors stem from an adult in good health. The CDR3 runs from the conserved cysteine through the conserved F or W. A D gene is named only where the DNA matches it firmly. Size is omitted from some rows. Given values are once, few, many or a class for expanded clones.

clone size	V gene	J gene	D gene	CDR3 protein	CDR3 DNA
once	TRBV4-2	TRBJ2-7	-	CASSQKQSSYEQYF	TGTGCCAGCAGCCAAAAACAGAGCTCCTACGAGCAGTACTTC
-	TRBV7-9	TRBJ1-6	-	CASSSPLGTGGSPLHF	TGTGCCAGCAGCTCCCCGTTGGGGACGGGGGGTTCACCCCTCCACTTT
few	TRBV18	TRBJ2-3	-	CASSPPTTLSTQYF	TGTGCCAGCTCACCACCGACTACCTTATCCACGCAGTATTTT
-	TRBV24-1	TRBJ1-2	-	CATSDWGDHSGGYTF	TGTGCCACCAGTGATTGGGGGGACCATTCCGGTGGCTACACCTTC
-	TRBV6-2/TRBV6-3	TRBJ1-5	-	CASSLAGSGNQPQHF	TGTGCCAGCAGCCTGGCCGGGTCAGGGAATCAGCCCCAGCATTTT
-	TRBV7-9	TRBJ1-2	-	CASSSQWGGYGYTF	TGTGCCAGCAGCTCCCAGTGGGGGGGCTATGGCTACACCTTC
-	TRBV6-5	TRBJ1-1	-	CASSHKQGAVTEAFF	TGTGCCAGCAGTCACAAACAGGGAGCGGTCACTGAAGCTTTCTTT
once	TRBV19	TRBJ2-3	TRBD2	CASSLAGRTDTQYF	TGTGCCAGTAGCCTAGCGGGGCGCACAGATACGCAGTATTTT
-	TRBV7-3	TRBJ2-3	TRBD2	CASSPERGATDTQYF	TGTGCCAGCAGCCCCGAGCGGGGGGCCACAGATACGCAGTATTTT
-	TRBV6-1	TRBJ2-5	-	CASSDQGGVPQETQYF	TGTGCCAGCAGTGACCAGGGGGGGGTCCCCCAAGAGACCCAGTACTTC
once	TRBV18	TRBJ1-5	-	CASSQAINQPQHF	TGTGCCAGCTCACAAGCCATAAATCAGCCCCAGCATTTT
-	TRBV4-1	TRBJ1-1	-	CASSHLQGTRNTEAFF	TGCGCCAGCAGCCACCTACAGGGTACGAGGAACACTGAAGCTTTCTTT
-	TRBV5-5	TRBJ2-5	-	CASSFDTYQETQYF	TGTGCCAGCAGCTTCGACACCTACCAAGAGACCCAGTACTTC
once	TRBV5-5	TRBJ2-7	-	CASSRDTGSYEQYF	TGTGCCAGCAGCCGGGACACGGGATCCTACGAGCAGTACTTC
-	TRBV6-4	TRBJ1-2	-	CASSVGAGQSRNYGYTF	TGTGCCAGCAGTGTGGGGGCCGGCCAATCCCGGAACTATGGCTACACCTTC
once	TRBV19	TRBJ1-2	-	CASSIRVSYGYTF	TGTGCCAGTAGTATAAGAGTATCTTATGGCTACACCTTC
many	TRBV6-4	TRBJ2-3	TRBD2	CASSDSTSGGDTQYF	TGTGCCAGCAGTGACTCGACTAGCGGGGGGGATACGCAGTATTTT
-	TRBV9	TRBJ2-7	TRBD2	CASSGDPGRGGDEQYF	TGTGCCAGCAGCGGCGACCCCGGGCGGGGGGGCGACGAGCAGTACTTC
-	TRBV7-2	TRBJ2-7	-	CASSSLRAYEQYF	TGTGCCAGCAGCTCCCTCAGGGCTTACGAGCAGTACTTC
once	TRBV9	TRBJ2-5	TRBD2	CASSVPLGGGAQETQYF	TGTGCCAGCAGCGTTCCTCTAGGCGGGGGGGCCCAAGAGACCCAGTACTTC
-	TRBV5-6	TRBJ1-5	TRBD1	CASSSSGQVYQPQHF	TGTGCCAGCAGCAGCTCGGGACAGGTGTATCAGCCCCAGCATTTT
-	TRBV2	TRBJ2-1	TRBD2	CASSVGGNEQFF	TGTGCCAGCAGTGTGGGGGGGAATGAGCAGTTCTTC
-	TRBV7-2	TRBJ1-2	TRBD1	CASSSFPDRRYTF	TGTGCCAGCAGCTCATTCCCGGACAGGAGATACACCTTC
-	TRBV6-4	TRBJ2-1	TRBD2	CASSDSGTSGRDEQFF	TGTGCCAGCAGTGACTCTGGGACTAGCGGGAGGGATGAGCAGTTCTTC
-	TRBV21-1	TRBJ2-7	-	CASSKAPAWTPPLYEQYF	TGTGCCAGCAGCAAAGCCCCCGCTTGGACCCCCCCCTTGTACGAGCAGTACTTC
-	TRBV20-1	TRBJ2-1	-	CSASVLGIYNEQFF	TGCAGTGCTAGTGTCCTAGGAATATACAATGAGCAGTTCTTC
-	TRBV5-8	TRBJ2-2	TRBD1	CASSLGRGLTGELFF	TGTGCCAGCAGCTTGGGCAGGGGGCTCACCGGGGAGCTGTTTTTT
-	TRBV19	TRBJ2-3	TRBD2	CASYRWTSGATDTQYF	TGTGCCAGTTATCGATGGACTAGCGGGGCCACAGATACGCAGTATTTT
-	TRBV15	TRBJ2-6	TRBD2	CATSRDHSGTGANVLTF	TGTGCCACCAGCAGAGATCATAGCGGGACTGGGGCCAACGTCCTGACTTTC
-	TRBV10-2	TRBJ2-3	TRBD2	CASGGLVTDTQYF	TGCGCCAGCGGGGGACTAGTCACAGATACGCAGTATTTT
-	TRBV5-8	TRBJ1-2	TRBD1	CASSASQGARYYGYTF	TGTGCCAGCAGCGCCTCACAGGGGGCGCGTTACTATGGCTACACCTTC
once	TRBV3-1/TRBV3-2	TRBJ2-3	-	CASSQGGGPDTQYF	TGTGCCAGCAGCCAAGGGGGCGGGCCGGATACGCAGTATTTT
few	TRBV18	TRBJ2-7	-	CASSPRTTYEQYF	TGTGCCAGCTCACCACGGACAACCTACGAGCAGTACTTC
-	TRBV6-6	TRBJ2-2	-	CASSDQGGKTGELFF	TGTGCCAGCAGTGACCAGGGGGGGAAAACCGGGGAGCTGTTTTTT
-	TRBV5-1	TRBJ1-1	-	CASSRQATNTEAFF	TGCGCCAGCAGCCGACAGGCGACAAACACTGAAGCTTTCTTT
-	TRBV30	TRBJ2-7	-	CAWSVNGKAEQYF	TGTGCCTGGAGTGTTAACGGAAAAGCCGAGCAGTACTTC
-	TRBV6-7	TRBJ1-1	TRBD1	CASKGTGGGRNVEAFF	TGTGCCAGCAAAGGGACAGGGGGCGGCCGGAATGTTGAAGCTTTCTTT
once	TRBV5-6	TRBJ1-1	TRBD1	CASSSDRGRINTEAFF	TGTGCCAGCAGCTCGGACAGGGGGCGTATCAACACTGAAGCTTTCTTT
-	TRBV6-6	TRBJ1-6	-	CATRTDSSYNSPLHF	TGTGCCACACGGACCGATAGCTCCTATAATTCACCCCTCCACTTT
-	TRBV18	TRBJ2-7	-	CASSEGVYEQYF	TGTGCCAGCTCAGAGGGGGTATACGAGCAGTACTTC
-	TRBV24-1	TRBJ2-3	-	CATSAGFLTPTDTQYF	TGTGCCACCAGCGCAGGGTTCCTTACTCCCACAGATACGCAGTATTTT
-	TRBV6-2/TRBV6-3	TRBJ1-2	-	CASRPMEGANYGYTF	TGTGCCAGCAGGCCTATGGAGGGAGCTAACTATGGCTACACCTTC
-	TRBV27	TRBJ2-7	-	CASSLAPGGSYEQYF	TGTGCCAGCAGTCTAGCCCCCGGCGGCTCCTACGAGCAGTACTTC
once	TRBV11-2	TRBJ1-5	-	CASSLGQLAGQPQHF	TGTGCCAGCAGCTTAGGACAGTTAGCTGGGCAGCCCCAGCATTTT
few	TRBV12-3/TRBV12-4	TRBJ1-5	-	CASRGDSQPQHF	TGTGCCAGCAGAGGGGATAGTCAGCCCCAGCATTTT
-	TRBV4-3	TRBJ1-2	-	CASSHPSGINYGYTF	TGCGCCAGCAGCCATCCATCCGGGATAAACTATGGCTACACCTTC